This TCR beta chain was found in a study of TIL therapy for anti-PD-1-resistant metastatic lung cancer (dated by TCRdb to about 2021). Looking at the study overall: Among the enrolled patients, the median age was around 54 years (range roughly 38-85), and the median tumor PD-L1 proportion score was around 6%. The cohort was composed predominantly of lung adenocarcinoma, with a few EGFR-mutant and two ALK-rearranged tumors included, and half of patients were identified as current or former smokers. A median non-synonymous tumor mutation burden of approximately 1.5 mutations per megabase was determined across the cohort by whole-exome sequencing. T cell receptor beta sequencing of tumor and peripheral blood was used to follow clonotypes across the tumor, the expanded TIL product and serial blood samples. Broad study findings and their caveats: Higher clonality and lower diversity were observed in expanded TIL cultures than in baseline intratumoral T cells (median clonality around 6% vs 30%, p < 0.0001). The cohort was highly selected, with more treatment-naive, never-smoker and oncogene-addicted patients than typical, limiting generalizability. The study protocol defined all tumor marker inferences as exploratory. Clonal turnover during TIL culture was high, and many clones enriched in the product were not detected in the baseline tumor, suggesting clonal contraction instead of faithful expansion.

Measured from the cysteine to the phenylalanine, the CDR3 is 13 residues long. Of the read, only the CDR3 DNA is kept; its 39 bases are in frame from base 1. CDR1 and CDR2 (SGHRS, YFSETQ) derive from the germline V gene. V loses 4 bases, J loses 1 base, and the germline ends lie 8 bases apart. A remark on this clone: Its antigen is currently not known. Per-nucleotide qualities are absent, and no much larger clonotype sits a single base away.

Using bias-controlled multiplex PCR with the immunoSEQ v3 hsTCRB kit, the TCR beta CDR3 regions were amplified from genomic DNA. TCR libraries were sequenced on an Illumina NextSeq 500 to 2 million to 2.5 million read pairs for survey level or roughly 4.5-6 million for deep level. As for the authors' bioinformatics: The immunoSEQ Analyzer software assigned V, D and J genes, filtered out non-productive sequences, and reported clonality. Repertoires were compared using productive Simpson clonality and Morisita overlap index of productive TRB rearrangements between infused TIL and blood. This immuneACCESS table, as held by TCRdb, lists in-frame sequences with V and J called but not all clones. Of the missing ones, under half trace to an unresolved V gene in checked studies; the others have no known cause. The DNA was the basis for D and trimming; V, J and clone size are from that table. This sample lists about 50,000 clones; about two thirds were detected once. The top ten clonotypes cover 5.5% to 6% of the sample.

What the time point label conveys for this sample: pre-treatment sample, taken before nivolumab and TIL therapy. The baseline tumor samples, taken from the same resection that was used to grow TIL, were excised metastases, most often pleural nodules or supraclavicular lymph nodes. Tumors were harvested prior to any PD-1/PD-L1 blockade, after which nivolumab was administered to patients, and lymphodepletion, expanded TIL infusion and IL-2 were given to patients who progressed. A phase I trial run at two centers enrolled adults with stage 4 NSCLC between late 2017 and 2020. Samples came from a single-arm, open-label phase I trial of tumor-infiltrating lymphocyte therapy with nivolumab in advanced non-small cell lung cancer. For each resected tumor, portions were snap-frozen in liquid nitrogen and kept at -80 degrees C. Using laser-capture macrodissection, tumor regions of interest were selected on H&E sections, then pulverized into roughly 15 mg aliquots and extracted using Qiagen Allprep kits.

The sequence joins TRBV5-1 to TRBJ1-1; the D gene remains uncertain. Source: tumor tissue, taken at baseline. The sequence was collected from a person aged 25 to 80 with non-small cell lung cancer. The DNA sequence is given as TGCGCCAGCAGCCATCGGGAGAACACTGAAGCTTTCTTT. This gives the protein CASSHRENTEAFF.